A selection of T cell receptor beta chains follows, all from one sample in a study of shared clonotypes between healthy human individuals. Clones were sequenced by immunoSEQ multiplex PCR, and TCRdb holds only the in-frame ones, with some missing. Here the sample spans 600,000 to 750,000 clones, about 92% being singletons. The source material was memory CD8+ T cells from PBMCs. The receptor set was obtained from a man between 18 and 35 years old in good health. Some clones in this sample may be carry-over from other donors' samples. Each CDR3 is given with its conserved first and last residue. The D gene is left open where the match is weak. A row's size may be missing; if present it is once, few, many or a size class.

.,TRBJ2-5,TRBV27,15,.,TGTGCCAGCAGTTTATCGCCGGCTTTGGGAGAGACCCAGTACTTC,CASSLSPALGETQYF
once,TRBJ2-7,TRBV9,15,.,TGTGCCAGCAGCGTAGAGCCAGGAACTACCTACGAGCAGTACTTC,CASSVEPGTTYEQYF
.,TRBJ2-7,TRBV4-1,16,TRBD2,TGCGCCAGCAGCCCTGGGTCGGGACTAGCGGGAGTCGAGCAGTACTTC,CASSPGSGLAGVEQYF
.,TRBJ1-4,TRBV7-2,17,TRBD1,TGTGCCAGCAGCTTAACCGGGACAGGGGCCCCAAATGAAAAACTGTTTTTT,CASSLTGTGAPNEKLFF
.,TRBJ1-1,TRBV2,15,.,TGTGCCAGCAGTGAAGGGCAAGTTAAAAGTGCTGAAGCTTTCTTT,CASSEGQVKSAEAFF
.,TRBJ2-7,TRBV7-9,16,.,TGTGCCAGCGTCCCTGAATTCCAGGGGGGCTCCTACGAGCAGTACTTC,CASVPEFQGGSYEQYF
.,TRBJ2-1,TRBV18,15,.,TGTGCCAGCTCACTTCCCGACAGCAAATACAATGAGCAGTTCTTC,CASSLPDSKYNEQFF
.,TRBJ2-7,TRBV5-6,14,TRBD1,TGTGCCAGCAGCCTGGGACAGGGGGTTTACGAGCAGTACTTC,CASSLGQGVYEQYF
.,TRBJ2-3,TRBV7-2,15,.,TGTGCCAGCAGCTTAGCGGGAGGCATCACAGATACGCAGTATTTT,CASSLAGGITDTQYF
few,TRBJ1-1,TRBV30,12,.,TGTGCCTGGGAAGGACAGTCTCAAGGGGCTTTCTTT,CAWEGQSQGAFF
.,TRBJ1-4,TRBV5-4,16,.,TGTGCCAGCAGCCCACCCAGACAGCCCCTTAATGAAAAACTGTTTTTT,CASSPPRQPLNEKLFF
.,TRBJ1-2,TRBV5-6,16,TRBD1,TGTGCCAGCAGCTTGGGCCCGGGACAGGGATTTGATGGCTACACCTTC,CASSLGPGQGFDGYTF
few,TRBJ1-1,TRBV28,14,TRBD1,TGTGCCAGCAGAGAACAGGGGGCCGGGACTGAAGCTTTCTTT,CASREQGAGTEAFF
.,TRBJ1-3,TRBV7-8,15,.,TGTGCCAGCAGCTTTCTACCCAACTCTGGAAACACCATATATTTT,CASSFLPNSGNTIYF
.,TRBJ2-2,TRBV5-1,17,.,TGCGCCAGCAGCTTGATAACGTATTCATCGAACACCGGGGAGCTGTTTTTT,CASSLITYSSNTGELFF
few,TRBJ1-4,TRBV9,15,.,TGTGCCAGCAGCGTGACCGGGGGACTTAATGAAAAACTGTTTTTT,CASSVTGGLNEKLFF
.,TRBJ2-7,TRBV6-5,14,.,TGTGCCAGCAGTTACTCCGAAGGAGGGAACGAGCAGTACTTC,CASSYSEGGNEQYF
.,TRBJ2-7,TRBV10-1,14,TRBD2,TGCGCCAGCAGCCCGACTAGCAGGGAGTACGAGCAGTACTTC,CASSPTSREYEQYF
.,TRBJ2-3,TRBV9,16,TRBD2,TGTGCCAGCAGCGGCGCTAGCGGAAGTAGCACAGATACGCAGTATTTT,CASSGASGSSTDTQYF
once,TRBJ2-7,TRBV28,14,.,TGTGCCAGCACCCAGGGGTTGGGGGTCTACGAGCAGTACTTC,CASTQGLGVYEQYF
.,TRBJ2-1,TRBV5-1,12,.,TGCGCCAGCAGCAATAGGGGGGATGAGCAGTTCTTC,CASSNRGDEQFF
.,TRBJ2-7,TRBV28,14,TRBD1,TGTGCCAGCAGTTTGGGGACAGGGTATTACGAGCAGTACTTC,CASSLGTGYYEQYF
.,TRBJ2-7,TRBV10-2,14,.,TGCGCCAGCACCAGACAGATAAAGAACTACGAGCAGTACTTC,CASTRQIKNYEQYF
.,TRBJ1-3,TRBV7-9,16,.,TGTGCCAGCAGCGAAGGACAGCAGGGACCTGGAAACACCATATATTTT,CASSEGQQGPGNTIYF
.,TRBJ1-1,TRBV6-5,12,.,TGTGCCAGCGCCGGGGGCAACACTGAAGCTTTCTTT,CASAGGNTEAFF
.,TRBJ2-1,TRBV19,14,TRBD2,TGTGCCAGTAGTCATAGCGGGAGCGCGGTTGAGCAGTTCTTC,CASSHSGSAVEQFF
.,TRBJ1-1,TRBV28,14,.,TGTGCCAGCAGTTTGGGGGGCGCGGGCACTGAAGCTTTCTTT,CASSLGGAGTEAFF
once,TRBJ2-7,TRBV2,13,.,TGTGCCAGCAGCGATACAGGGACCTACGAGCAGTACTTC,CASSDTGTYEQYF
once,TRBJ1-2,TRBV19,12,.,TGTGCCAGTAGTATAGGGCAGAATGGCTACACCTTC,CASSIGQNGYTF
.,TRBJ2-7,TRBV19,14,.,TGTGCCAGTAGTATAGGAACGCGGTCCTACGAGCAGTACTTC,CASSIGTRSYEQYF
many,TRBJ1-2,TRBV19,16,.,TGTGCCAGTAGTATAGCAGGGGCCCAATCCGGGCGTGGCTACACCTTC,CASSIAGAQSGRGYTF
.,TRBJ2-7,TRBV5-5,15,TRBD2,TGTGCCAGCAGCTTGCTCGGGCTAGCGGCCTACGAGCAGTACTTC,CASSLLGLAAYEQYF
.,TRBJ2-1,TRBV19,13,.,TGTGCCAGTAGTATAAATGACCGAACTCAACAGTTCTTC,CASSINDRTQQFF
.,TRBJ2-7,TRBV4-2,15,TRBD2,TGTGCCAGCAGCCACTCTCTAGCGGGAGTGTACGAGCAGTACTTC,CASSHSLAGVYEQYF
.,TRBJ2-1,TRBV7-3,19,TRBD2,TGTGCCAGCAGCCCGGGGACTAGCGGGGTATCTTGGGAGGGCAATGAGCAGTTCTTC,CASSPGTSGVSWEGNEQFF
.,TRBJ1-3,TRBV4-1,16,TRBD1,TGCGCCAGCAGCCATCCGGACAGGGGCTCTGGAAACACCATATATTTT,CASSHPDRGSGNTIYF
.,TRBJ1-2,TRBV6-5,13,.,TGTGCCAGCAGTTACACCGGTGACTATGGCTACACCTTC,CASSYTGDYGYTF
.,TRBJ2-5,TRBV30,16,TRBD1,TGTGCCTGGAGTCAAAATACAGGGGCCGACAAGAGAACCCAGTACTTC,CAWSQNTGADKRTQYF
once,TRBJ2-7,TRBV28,13,.,TGTGCCAGCAGTTTAATCACAGGGCTCGAGCAGTACTTC,CASSLITGLEQYF
.,TRBJ2-7,TRBV28,11,.,TGTGCCAGCAGTTTTGGAGGGAAGCAGTACTTC,CASSFGGKQYF
once,TRBJ2-1,TRBV5-1,16,TRBD2,TGCGCCAGCACCCTTGAGGCCCGACTAGCGGGTCCCGAGCAGTTCTTC,CASTLEARLAGPEQFF
.,TRBJ2-7,TRBV7-2,13,.,TGTGCCAGCGTCAACGGGCGGGACTACGAGCAGTACTTC,CASVNGRDYEQYF
.,TRBJ2-2,TRBV6-1,15,.,TGTGCCAGCAGTGAAGCGACAGGACACACCGGGGAGCTGTTTTTT,CASSEATGHTGELFF
once,TRBJ2-7,TRBV4-1,14,.,TGCGCCAGCAGCCAAGGGTGGTCCACGGGCGAGCAGTACTTC,CASSQGWSTGEQYF
.,TRBJ2-1,TRBV25-1,12,.,TGTGCCAGCAGTGAATTAGGGAAAGAGCAGTTCTTC,CASSELGKEQFF